These 23 T cell receptor beta chains share one sample of origin, sequenced in a study of shared clonotypes between healthy human individuals. CD45RO negativity and positive selection for CCR7 defined naive CD8 cells, a population that excluded terminally differentiated effector memory CD45RA+ cells. TCRdb's copy holds only in-frame clones and misses some; the assay was immunoSEQ multiplex PCR. Of about 2,200,000 clones in the sample, 93% were seen once. The sequenced sample was naive CD8+ T cells from PBMCs. These TCRs come from a man between 18 and 29 years old in good health. Some clones in this sample may be carry-over from other donors' samples.

About this clone: This CDR3 is also generated by other DNA sequences in the sample. This chain connects TRBV28 to TRBJ2-2; the D is unclear. In germline, CDR1 is MDHEN, CDR2 SYDVKM. Trimming removed 2 bases at V and 4 bases at J, with 5 bases between. The CDR3 totals 13 residues. Here the CDR3 reads CASSLGGTGELFF. The DNA for the CDR3 is TGTGCCAGCAGTTTAGGCGGCACCGGGGAGCTGTTTTTT.

The chain has TRBV28 and TRBJ2-7; D might be TRBD2 (6 bases). Germline V gene data show CDR1 as MDHEN and CDR2 as SYDVKM. V was trimmed by 2 bases and J by 2 bases, leaving 13 bases between them. The CDR3 spans 15 residues. The CDR3: CASSLHTGGTYEQYF. The DNA for the CDR3 is TGTGCCAGCAGTTTACACACCGGAGGGACCTACGAGCAGTACTTC.

The chain carries TRBV7-9 and TRBJ2-7; tentative D call: TRBD2 (6 bases). Deletions cut 3 bases from V and 3 bases from J, with 15 bases between. The CDR3 has 15 residues. The germline CDR1 and CDR2 sequences are SEHNR and FQNEAQ (reference sequence). For the CDR3, the DNA is TGTGCCAGCAGCTTCGAAACTAGCATGAACTACGAGCAGTACTTC. The encoded protein is CASSFETSMNYEQYF.

V gene TRBV7-9 combines with J gene TRBJ2-7, with D uncertain. The CDR3 contains 13 residues. V lost 6 bases and J lost 2, with 11 bases in between. The germline CDR1 and CDR2 sequences are SEHNR and FQNEAQ (reference sequence). CDR3 DNA: TGTGCCAGCAGTGAGACGGCTACCTACGAGCAGTACTTC. As protein: CASSETATYEQYF.

The chain employs TRBV5-6 and TRBJ1-2; no reliable D call. The CDR3 covers 15 residues. Trimming took 3 bases from V and 3 from J, leaving 15 bases between them. Germline CDR1 and CDR2: SGHDT and YYEEEE. The DNA of the CDR3 is TGTGCCAGCAGCTCCGGAGAGGAAGCGGACTATGGCTACACCTTC. It specifies CASSSGEEADYGYTF.

CDR3 amino acids: CSVEGLGGDPAYEQYF. CDR3 coding DNA: TGCAGCGTTGAGGGTTTAGGAGGAGATCCAGCCTACGAGCAGTACTTC. The chain has TRBV29-1 and TRBJ2-7; TRBD2 is a possible D gene (5 bases). Between the trimmed V and J ends, which lost 3 bases and 2 bases, there was a span of 20 bases. CDR1 is SQVTM, CDR2 ANQGSEA, per germline. There are 16 residues in the CDR3.

V is TRBV5-4 and J is TRBJ2-3; no firm D call. Germline values: CDR1 SGHNT, CDR2 YYREEE (reference sequence). The CDR3 is 15 amino acids. V was trimmed by 0 bases and J by 0 bases, leaving 8 bases between them. Here the CDR3 DNA reads TGTGCCAGCAGCTTGGGACTCACTAGCACAGATACGCAGTATTTT. It specifies CASSLGLTSTDTQYF.

This chain links TRBV4-1 with TRBJ1-2, with D possibly TRBD1 on 6 matching bases. The CDR3 runs to 15 residues. The germline V and J ends were trimmed by 5 bases and 4 bases, with 17 bases remaining between them. Per germline, CDR1 MGHRA and CDR2 YSYEKL. The CDR3 is CASSNRGGASYGYTF. The DNA for the CDR3 is TGCGCCAGCAGCAATCGTGGGGGGGCGAGCTATGGCTACACCTTC.

The chain uses TRBV27 and TRBJ2-1; weak D call: TRBD2 (6 bases). Looked up from germline, CDR1 is MNHEY and CDR2 is SMNVEV (reference sequence). Trimming removed 2 bases at V and 1 base at J, with 15 bases between. CDR3 size: 17 residues. CDR3 amino acids: CASSLKVGLASYNEQFF. CDR3 DNA sequence: TGTGCCAGCAGTTTAAAGGTCGGGCTAGCGTCCTACAATGAGCAGTTCTTC.

The rearrangement uses TRBV28 and TRBJ1-5; 9 positions agree with TRBD1. This CDR3 is built from 17 residues. With V trimmed by 5 bases and J by 2 bases, 10 bases remained unmatched. Germline CDR1 reads MDHEN; CDR2 reads SYDVKM. The CDR3, as DNA: TGTGCCAGCAGTCCATACCGGGACAGGGCGGGCAATCAGCCCCAGCATTTT. Protein product: CASSPYRDRAGNQPQHF.

The rearrangement joins TRBV30 to TRBJ1-6, with D tentatively TRBD1 (5 bases). Trimming removed 0 bases at V and 9 bases at J, with 15 bases between. Germline CDR1 reads GTSNPN; CDR2 reads SVGIG (reference sequence). The CDR3 is made up of 15 amino acids. Here the CDR3 DNA reads TGTGCCTGGAGTGTAGGCCAGGGAGGGATTTCACCCCTCCACTTT. It yields the protein CAWSVGQGGISPLHF. Full variable domain (rest looked up from reference TRBV30 and TRBJ1-6): SQTIHQWPATLVQPVGSPLSLECTVEGTSNPNLYWYRQAAGRGLQLLFYSVGIGQISSEVPQNLSASRPQDRQFILSSKKLLLSDSGFYLCAWSVGQGGISPLHFGNGTRLTVT.

The V and J genes are TRBV9 and TRBJ1-2, with D unresolved. The V end lost 0 bases, the J end lost 8 bases, and 14 bases lay between the germline ends. In germline, CDR1 is SGDLS, CDR2 YYNGEE. The CDR3 has 14 amino acids. The CDR3, as DNA: TGTGCCAGCAGCGTAGGAGTTCCCGGTCAAGGCTACACCTTC. Protein product: CASSVGVPGQGYTF. Looking up the rest from reference TRBV9 and TRBJ1-2 gives the full variable domain: DSGVTQTPKHLITATGQRVTLRCSPRSGDLSVYWYQQSLDQGLQFLIQYYNGEERAKGNILERFSAQQFPDLHSELNLSSLELGDSALYFCASSVGVPGQGYTFGSGTRLTVV.

The chain links TRBV28 to TRBJ1-1; weak D call: TRBD1 (6 bases). Germline V lookup: CDR1 MDHEN, CDR2 SYDVKM. Between the trimmed V and J ends, which lost 6 bases and 3 bases, there was a span of 17 bases. The CDR3 length is 15 residues. The CDR3 loop is CASRTTGFRHTEAFF. CDR3 coding DNA: TGTGCCAGCAGAACAACAGGGTTTCGGCACACTGAAGCTTTCTTT.

The chain uses TRBV27 and TRBJ2-7; D not certain. V was cut by 5 bases and J by 3 bases, with 11 bases left in between. In germline, CDR1 is MNHEY, CDR2 SMNVEV (reference sequence). CDR3 length: 13 amino acids. This chain's CDR3 is CASSPGPVYEQYF. The DNA of the CDR3 is TGTGCCAGCAGTCCCGGACCTGTCTACGAGCAGTACTTC.

The chain combines TRBV19 with TRBJ2-2; 9 bases map to TRBD1. CDR3 length: 13 amino acids. The V segment lost 7 bases and the J segment 7 bases; nucleotides outside the gene matches: 4. Looked up from germline, CDR1 is LNHDA and CDR2 is SQIVND (reference sequence). The CDR3 nucleotides read TGTGCCAGTACACAGGGGGCCGGCGGGGAGCTGTTTTTT. Protein: CASTQGAGGELFF.

This clone was seen a single time. The chain has TRBV20-1 and TRBJ2-5; D is ambiguous. The end of the DNA is better explained by TRBJ2-7, so the J call may be wrong. The CDR3 is 10 residues long. In germline, CDR1 is DFQATT, CDR2 SNEGSKA (reference sequence). For the CDR3, the DNA is TGCAGTGCACTGGACTACGAGCAGTACTTC. Its translation: CSALDYEQYF.

The chain employs TRBV4-3 and TRBJ1-5, with unresolved D. CDR1 and CDR2 from the germline V gene are LGHNA and YSLEER. CDR3 length: 16 amino acids. Between the trimmed V and J ends, which lost 0 bases and 2 bases, there was a span of 11 bases. CDR3 in amino acids: CASSQDHRLGNQPQHF. Written as DNA, the CDR3 is TGCGCCAGCAGCCAAGACCACCGCCTGGGCAATCAGCCCCAGCATTTT.

The chain recombines TRBV15 with TRBJ1-6, with D hard to call. CDR1 and CDR2 (germline): LNHNV, YYDKDF (reference sequence). The CDR3 is 15 residues long. The V end lost 3 bases, the J end lost 9 bases, and 15 bases lay between the germline ends. CDR3: CATSRAIGVVSPLHF. DNA for the CDR3: TGTGCCACCAGCAGGGCCATCGGGGTGGTTTCACCCCTCCACTTT.

The V and J genes are TRBV9 and TRBJ2-7; tentative D call: TRBD1 (6 bases). The germline CDR1 and CDR2 sequences are SGDLS and YYNGEE. The CDR3 is 14 residues long. The ends were cut back, 3 bases at V and 2 bases at J, with 12 bases in the middle. The CDR3 DNA reads as TGTGCCAGCAGCGCAGGGGAAAACCCCTACGAGCAGTACTTC. Translating it yields CASSAGENPYEQYF.

The chain carries TRBV9 and TRBJ2-2; 11 bases match TRBD2. V trimming: 0 bases; J trimming: 3 bases; junction bases outside the gene matches: 4. The CDR3 is 17 amino acids. Germline CDR1 is SGDLS and CDR2 is YYNGEE. The CDR3, as DNA: TGTGCCAGCAGCGTAGGACTAGCGGGATCGTACACCGGGGAGCTGTTTTTT. Translating gives CASSVGLAGSYTGELFF.

V gene TRBV7-9 combines with J gene TRBJ1-6, with D unclear. Trimming stripped 1 base from V and 10 bases from J, with 5 bases between. The CDR3 is 12 amino acids. The V gene's germline CDR1 is SEHNR and CDR2 FQNEAQ (reference sequence). CDR3 amino acids: CASSLGSSPLHF. For the CDR3, the DNA is TGTGCCAGCAGCTTAGGCTCATCACCCCTCCACTTT.

The gene calls are TRBV19 and TRBJ2-7, with D possibly matching TRBD2 (5 bases). Deletions cut 6 bases from V and 1 base from J, with 13 bases between. The CDR3 loop spans 14 amino acids. Germline V lookup: CDR1 LNHDA, CDR2 SQIVND (reference sequence). As DNA, the CDR3 is TGTGCCAGTAGCATCCCCGGGAATTCCTACGAGCAGTACTTC. This sequence encodes CASSIPGNSYEQYF.

J is TRBJ1-4 and V is TRBV11-2, with D possibly TRBD1 on 6 matching bases. V was cut by 6 bases and J by 7 bases, with 12 bases left in between. Germline lookup yields CDR1 SGHAT and CDR2 FQNNGV. This CDR3 comprises 13 residues. CDR3 protein: CASSFGQIEKLFF. The DNA of the CDR3 is TGTGCCAGCAGTTTCGGACAGATTGAAAAACTGTTTTTT.